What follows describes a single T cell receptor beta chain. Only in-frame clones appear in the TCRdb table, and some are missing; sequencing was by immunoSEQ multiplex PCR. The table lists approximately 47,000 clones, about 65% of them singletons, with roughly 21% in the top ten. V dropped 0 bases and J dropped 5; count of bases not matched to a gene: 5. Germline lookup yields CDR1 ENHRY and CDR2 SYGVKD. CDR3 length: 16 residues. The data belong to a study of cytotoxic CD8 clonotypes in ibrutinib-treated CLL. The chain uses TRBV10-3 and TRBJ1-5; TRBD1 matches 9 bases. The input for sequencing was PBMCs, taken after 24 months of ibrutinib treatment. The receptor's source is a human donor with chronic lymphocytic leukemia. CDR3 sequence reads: CAISESGTGRDQPQHF. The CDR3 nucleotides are TGTGCCATCAGTGAGTCCGGGACAGGGAGAGATCAGCCCCAGCATTTT.